The source of this T cell receptor (beta chain) is a study of response to subunit inactivated influenza vaccine. Study outcomes and limitations: Every seasonal influenza vaccination brings in few new T cells, the authors suggested.

MiXCR, applied by TCRdb to the RT-PCR reads, yields one record per CDR3 protein. The sample lists about 500,000 distinct CDR3 sequences; 13% were seen once. Germline CDR1 and CDR2: DFQATT and SNEGSKA (reference sequence). After removal of 0 bases from V and 3 bases from J, the junction contained 4 bases not matched to a gene. The CDR3 loop spans 15 amino acids. This clonotype was found a few times. The target antigen is unknown. The sample consisted of PBMCs from blood, taken roughly 46 days after vaccination. The chain recombines TRBV20-1 with TRBJ2-5; 10 nucleotides line up with TRBD2. This receptor was obtained from a man between 50 and 59 years old who received an inactivated influenza vaccine. Here the CDR3 reads CSARDLGTSEETQYF. The CDR3 bases are TGCAGTGCTAGAGATCTCGGGACTAGCGAAGAGACCCAGTACTTC.